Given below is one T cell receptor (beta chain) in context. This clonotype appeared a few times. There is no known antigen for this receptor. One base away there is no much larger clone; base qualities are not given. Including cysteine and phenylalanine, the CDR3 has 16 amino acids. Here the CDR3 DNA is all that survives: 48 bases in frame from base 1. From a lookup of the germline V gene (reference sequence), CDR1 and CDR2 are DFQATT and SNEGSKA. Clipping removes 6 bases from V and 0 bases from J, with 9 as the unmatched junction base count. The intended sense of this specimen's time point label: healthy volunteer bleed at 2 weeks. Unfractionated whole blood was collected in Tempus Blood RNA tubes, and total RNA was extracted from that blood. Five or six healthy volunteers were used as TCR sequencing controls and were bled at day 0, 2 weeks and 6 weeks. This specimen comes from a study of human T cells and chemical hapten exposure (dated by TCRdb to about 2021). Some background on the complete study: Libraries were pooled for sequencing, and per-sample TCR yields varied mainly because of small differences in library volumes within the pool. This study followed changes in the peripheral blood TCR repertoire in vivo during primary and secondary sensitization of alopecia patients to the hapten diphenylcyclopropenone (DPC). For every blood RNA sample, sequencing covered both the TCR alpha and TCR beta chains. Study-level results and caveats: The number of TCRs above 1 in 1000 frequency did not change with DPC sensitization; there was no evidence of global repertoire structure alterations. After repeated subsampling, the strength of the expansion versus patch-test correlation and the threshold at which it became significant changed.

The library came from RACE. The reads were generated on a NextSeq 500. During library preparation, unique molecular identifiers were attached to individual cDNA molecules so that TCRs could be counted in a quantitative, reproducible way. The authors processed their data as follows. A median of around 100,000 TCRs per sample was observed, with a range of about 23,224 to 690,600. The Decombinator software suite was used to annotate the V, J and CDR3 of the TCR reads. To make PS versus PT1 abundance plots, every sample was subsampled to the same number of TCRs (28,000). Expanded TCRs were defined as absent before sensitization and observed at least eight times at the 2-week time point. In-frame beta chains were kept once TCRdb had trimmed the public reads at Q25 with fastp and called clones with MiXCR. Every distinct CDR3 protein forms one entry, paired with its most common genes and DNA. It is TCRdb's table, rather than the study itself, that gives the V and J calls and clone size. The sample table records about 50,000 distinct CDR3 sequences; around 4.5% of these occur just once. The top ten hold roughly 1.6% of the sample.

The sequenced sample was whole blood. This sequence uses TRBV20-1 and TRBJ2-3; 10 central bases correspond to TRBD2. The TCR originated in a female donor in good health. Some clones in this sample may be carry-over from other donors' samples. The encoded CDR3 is CSAHPGLASSTDTQYF. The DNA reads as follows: TGCAGTGCCCATCCGGGACTAGCGTCTAGCACAGATACGCAGTATTTT.